Below, one T cell receptor (beta chain) is given with its context. After removal of 5 bases from V and 7 bases from J, the junction contained 10 bases not matched to a gene. The CDR3 covers 15 residues. Germline lookup yields CDR1 SNHLY and CDR2 FYNNEI. Per the authors' pipeline: Estimation of nucleated cell counts was performed using reference gene primer amplification. Assay: immunoSEQ multiplex PCR; the TCRdb copy retains only in-frame clones and omits some. The DNA gave D and trimming, while V, J and clone size come from that table. The sample lists around 45,000 clones, over 80% occurring once. This entry belongs to a study of blood T cell repertoires in COVID-19. Overall study: COVID-19 samples, acute and convalescent, were from the United States, Italy and Spain. In each case, the material was cDNA or gDNA derived from T cells, B-cell-depleted T cells, or PBMCs.

Material: peripheral blood. This chain links TRBV2 with TRBJ2-4, with 8 bases identical to TRBD1. This sequence originates from a man at least 80 years old in a cohort sampled during active COVID-19. The CDR3 DNA reads as TGTGCCAGCAGTTTAGGACAGGGCCCGGGGAACATTCAGTACTTC. It is translated as CASSLGQGPGNIQYF.